These 27 T cell receptor beta chains originate from one sample sequenced in a study of blood T cells in healthy people across ages. It was with a sample-barcoded 5' primer and a J-beta primer mix that a second PCR of roughly 6 to 12 cycles was run. TCRdb independently ran MiXCR on the 5' RACE reads; one entry per CDR3 protein. Seen here are about 970,000 distinct CDR3 sequences, just over 50% observed once, and the top ten hold about a fifth. The sequencing input was blood. Source of these receptors: a woman aged 60-70 years in good health.

This clonotype was picked up a small number of times. This rearrangement joins TRBV29-1 to TRBJ2-5; 10 positions agree with TRBD2. V gave up 8 bases and J gave up 5 bases; unmatched junction bases: 8. The CDR3 is 13 amino acids. Germline V gene lookup returns CDR1 SQVTM and CDR2 ANQGSEA. DNA for the CDR3: TGCAGCTTATTACTAGCGGGAACTGAGACCCAGTACTTC. Translating gives CSLLLAGTETQYF.

The chain is built from TRBV25-1 and TRBJ1-4; D call uncertain. V was shortened by 0 bases and J by 7 bases, with 12 bases between the two germline ends. The CDR3 sequence is 15 residues long. Looked up from germline, CDR1 is MGHDK and CDR2 is SYGVNS. The CDR3 loop is CASSEYISASEKLFF. CDR3 sequence (DNA): TGTGCCAGCAGTGAATATATAAGCGCCAGTGAAAAACTGTTTTTT.

The chain recombines TRBV5-1 with TRBJ2-5; 9 bases are shared with TRBD2. This CDR3 is built from 13 residues. CDR1 and CDR2 (germline): SGHRS, YFSETQ. V lost 6 bases, J lost 3 bases, and 3 bases stayed unmatched. The CDR3 sequence: CASTRLAEETQYF. The CDR3 coding sequence is TGCGCCAGCACCCGACTAGCGGAAGAGACCCAGTACTTC.

The J gene is TRBJ2-5, the V gene TRBV20-1, with D perhaps TRBD2 (6 bases). Trimming took 1 base from V and 5 from J, leaving 17 bases between them. This CDR3 region has 15 residues. Germline V gene data show CDR1 as DFQATT and CDR2 as SNEGSKA (reference sequence). The CDR3 region has the DNA TGCAGTGCTAGAGGCCCCGGGGGATCGTGGGAGACCCAGTACTTC. Translated, it gives CSARGPGGSWETQYF.

This clonotype showed up just once. The chain uses TRBV6-2 or TRBV6-3 and TRBJ2-1, with TRBD1 matching over 7 bases. Judging by the DNA end, TRBJ2-7 fits better; the J call may be wrong. Germline V lookup: CDR1 MNHEY, CDR2 SVGEGT. The length of the CDR3 is 15 residues. This chain's CDR3 is CASTPQGIGYNEQYF. CDR3 DNA sequence: TGTGCCAGCACTCCACAGGGGATAGGGTACAATGAGCAGTACTTC.

This chain connects TRBV20-1 to TRBJ2-1; 9 bases fit TRBD2. Germline V gene lookup returns CDR1 DFQATT and CDR2 SNEGSKA (reference sequence). The V and J ends lost 1 base and 0 bases, in that order; junction bases with no gene match: 4. CDR3 length equals 16 residues. The CDR3 DNA reads as TGCAGTGCTAGAGGGGGACTAGCAGACTCCTACAATGAGCAGTTCTTC. Translated, it gives CSARGGLADSYNEQFF.

The chain carries TRBV7-9 and TRBJ2-1; 8 nucleotides match TRBD2. V lost 4 bases, J lost 4 bases, and 15 bases stayed unmatched. The CDR3 consists of 18 residues. Germline V gene lookup returns CDR1 SEHNR and CDR2 FQNEAQ (reference sequence). CDR3 amino acids: CASSSIGIAGKGYNEQFF. The CDR3 DNA reads as TGTGCCAGCAGCTCGATCGGAATAGCGGGAAAAGGGTACAATGAGCAGTTCTTC.

This clonotype has only a few counts. J is TRBJ2-3 and V is TRBV4-1; 9 bases are shared with TRBD1. With V trimmed by 4 bases and J by 0 bases, 11 bases remained unmatched. Germline lookup yields CDR1 MGHRA and CDR2 YSYEKL. This CDR3 has 18 amino acids. CDR3 loop: CASSPRGQGILSTDTQYF. The CDR3 coding sequence is TGCGCCAGCAGCCCCCGTGGACAGGGGATTCTTAGCACAGATACGCAGTATTTT.

The chain recombines TRBV7-2 with TRBJ1-2; D ambiguous. The CDR3 covers 16 residues. Germline V lookup: CDR1 SGHTA, CDR2 FQGNSA. The V end lost 2 bases, the J end lost 12 bases, and 25 bases lay between the germline ends. Written as DNA, the CDR3 is TGTGCCAGCAGCTTAAGCCGAGAGTCATTTACCACGTCAAACACCTTC. Its protein product is CASSLSRESFTTSNTF.

The gene calls are TRBV16 and TRBJ1-1; tentative D call: TRBD1 (6 bases). CDR1 and CDR2 (germline): KGHSY, FQNENV. This CDR3 comprises 15 residues. Trimming took off 2 bases at V and 6 bases at J, with 16 bases between the two ends. The CDR3 sequence is CASSQGRGPVAEAFF. CDR3 DNA: TGTGCCAGCAGCCAAGGACGGGGGCCGGTAGCTGAAGCTTTCTTT.

This clonotype was counted between two and nine times. The chain is built from TRBV12-3 or TRBV12-4 and TRBJ1-2; TRBD1 matches 8 bases. J lost 9 bases, V lost 3 bases, and 12 bases had no gene match. CDR3 size: 15 residues. Written as DNA, the CDR3 is TGTGCCAGCAGTTTTGGGACAGGTGGAAGTTACAGCTACACCTTC. Amino acid sequence: CASSFGTGGSYSYTF.

In its sample, this clonotype was seen a few times. The chain carries TRBV9 and TRBJ1-1, with 9 positions matching TRBD1. The CDR3 has 16 residues. The V gene's germline CDR1 is SGDLS and CDR2 YYNGEE. V gave up 0 bases and J gave up 4 bases; unmatched junction bases: 7. Written as DNA, the CDR3 is TGTGCCAGCAGCGTAGACAGGGGGCCGAAGCGCACTGAAGCTTTCTTT. Translation gives CASSVDRGPKRTEAFF.

This clonotype was counted a few times. The chain links TRBV25-1 to TRBJ2-1; either TRBD1 or TRBD2 may fit D (5 bases each). V was pared by 3 bases and J by 6 bases, with 12 bases between. CDR1 and CDR2 from the germline V gene are MGHDK and SYGVNS. The CDR3 totals 14 residues. The CDR3 loop is CASSEAGGTNEQFF. The CDR3 nucleotides are TGTGCCAGCAGTGAGGCGGGTGGGACCAATGAGCAGTTCTTC.

The chain couples TRBV7-9 to TRBJ2-3; weak D call: TRBD1 (7 bases). Trimming took 8 bases from V and 2 from J, leaving 17 bases between them. CDR3 length equals 15 residues. The germline CDR1 and CDR2 sequences are SEHNR and FQNEAQ (reference sequence). DNA of the CDR3: TGTGCCAGCCGACGACAGGGAGGCCTCACAGATACGCAGTATTTT. This encodes CASRRQGGLTDTQYF.

The chain employs TRBV7-8 and TRBJ1-2, with D perhaps TRBD1 (5 bases). Germline loops: CDR1 SGHVS, CDR2 FQNEAQ. CDR3 size: 14 residues. The ends were cut back, 5 bases at V and 6 bases at J, with 16 bases in the middle. The CDR3 bases are TGTGCCAGCAGCACCCGGGCCTCGGGGGATGGCTACACCTTC. As protein: CASSTRASGDGYTF.

About this clonotype: A much larger clone differs from this one at a single base, so this may be a read error. J is TRBJ2-1 and V is TRBV7-2; 8 bases match TRBD1. The CDR3 runs 14 residues. Germline CDR1 and CDR2: SGHTA and FQGNSA. The CDR3 here is CASSLTGAYKEQFF. For the CDR3, the DNA is TGTGCCAGCAGCCTGACAGGGGCGTACAAGGAGCAGTTCTTC.

Of note for this clonotype: At one boundary the junction diverges from the germline segment, which might be a read error. This chain uses TRBV6-2 or TRBV6-3 with TRBJ2-7; no clear D gene. This CDR3 comprises 15 residues. Germline V lookup: CDR1 MNHEY, CDR2 SVGEGT. CDR3 loop: CASSDSYVGSYEQYF. The DNA for the CDR3 is TGTGCCAGCAGTGACTCGTACGTCGGTTCCTACGAGCAGTACTTC.

The rearrangement joins TRBV28 to TRBJ1-6; a weak D match, TRBD1 (6 bases). The CDR3 has 13 amino acids. CDR1 MDHEN and CDR2 SYDVKM come from the germline V gene. The germline V and J ends were trimmed by 6 bases and 7 bases, with 10 bases remaining between them. The CDR3 nucleotides read TGTGCCAGCAGCCGGGACAACAATTCACCCCTCCACTTT. Its translation: CASSRDNNSPLHF.

V and J are TRBV6-6 and TRBJ2-7, with 16 bases aligning to TRBD2. The CDR3 length is 15 residues. Germline V gene lookup returns CDR1 MNHNY and CDR2 SVGAGI (reference sequence). The V segment lost 5 bases and the J segment 7 bases; nucleotides outside the gene matches: 5. The CDR3 sequence: CASSRGLAGGGEQYF. CDR3 bases: TGTGCCAGCAGTAGGGGACTAGCGGGAGGGGGGGAGCAGTACTTC.

This clonotype was seen only a few times. The chain combines TRBV15 with TRBJ2-6; 11 bases match TRBD1. Germline V gives CDR1 LNHNV, CDR2 YYDKDF (reference sequence). This CDR3 spans 18 amino acids. V trimming: 4 bases; J trimming: 3 bases; junction bases outside the gene matches: 8. Written as DNA, the CDR3 is TGTGCCACCAGCAACCCGGGACAGGGGGGGTTTGGGGCCAACGTCCTGACTTTC. Residues: CATSNPGQGGFGANVLTF.

This chain uses TRBV7-2 with TRBJ1-2, with 7 nucleotides matching TRBD1. The ends lost 7 bases at V and 2 bases at J; junction bases unmatched: 4. Germline V gene sequence: CDR1 SGHTA, CDR2 FQGNSA. The CDR3 runs 13 residues. CDR3 sequence: CASKDRVNYGYTF. The DNA of the CDR3 is TGTGCCAGCAAAGACAGGGTCAACTATGGCTACACCTTC.

The chain carries TRBV28 and TRBJ2-7, with D perhaps matching TRBD1 (5 bases). The CDR3 extends over 14 amino acids. The germline V gene encodes CDR1 MDHEN and CDR2 SYDVKM. V lost 2 bases and J 12 bases, leaving 20 bases between the germline ends. The DNA for the CDR3 is TGTGCCAGCAGTTTAAAGGTCAGGACAAGTGAACGGTACTTC. Protein product: CASSLKVRTSERYF.

The chain uses TRBV5-1 and TRBJ2-4; weak D call: TRBD1 (5 bases). CDR1 is SGHRS, CDR2 YFSETQ, per germline. Trimming pared 3 bases from V and 2 bases from J, leaving 9 bases between. CDR3 length: 14 amino acids. The CDR3 is CASSSQGSKNIQYF. CDR3 in DNA: TGCGCCAGCAGCTCGCAGGGTTCCAAAAACATTCAGTACTTC.

This clonotype was observed a single time. The chain employs TRBV19 and TRBJ1-5; perhaps TRBD1 as D (5 bases). V dropped 5 bases and J dropped 5 bases, with 19 bases sitting between them. The CDR3 sequence is 16 residues long. CDR1 and CDR2 (germline): LNHDA, SQIVND (reference sequence). The chain's CDR3 is CASSLTQAGADQPQHF. The CDR3 DNA reads as TGTGCCAGTAGTCTAACACAGGCCGGCGCGGATCAGCCCCAGCATTTT.

This clonotype was observed at least ten times. The genes are TRBV6-5 and TRBJ1-2; D is perhaps TRBD1 (6 bases). Trimming pared 6 bases from V and 13 bases from J, leaving 18 bases between. The CDR3 is 12 amino acids. From germline, CDR1 is MNHEY and CDR2 SVGAGI. CDR3 DNA sequence: TGTGCCAGCAGACCCACGACAGGACGTGGCACCTTC. This sequence encodes CASRPTTGRGTF.

This chain connects TRBV20-1 to TRBJ2-7; TRBD2 matches 7 bases. The CDR3 is 15 amino acids. CDR1 and CDR2 (germline): DFQATT, SNEGSKA (reference sequence). Trimming took 6 bases from V and 0 from J; bases not matched to a gene: 11. The chain's CDR3 is CSAPLREGASYEQYF. The CDR3 DNA reads TGCAGTGCCCCGTTGAGGGAGGGAGCCTCCTACGAGCAGTACTTC.

Details on this clonotype: A read error may account for a junction end that differs from germline. The rearrangement links TRBV12-3 or TRBV12-4 to TRBJ2-2, with 10 nucleotides matching TRBD2. The CDR3 is made up of 15 amino acids. CDR3 sequence (DNA): TGTGCCAGCAGCTTAGGACTAGCGGCCACCGGGGAGCTGTTTTTT. This sequence encodes CASSLGLAATGELFF.